This passage covers 15 T cell receptor beta chains from one sample sequenced in a study of Graves' ophthalmopathy and Graves' hyperthyroidism. Investigators amplified TCR beta CDR3 regions from RNA transcripts. A first-round RT-PCR used HTBI primers, followed by a second-round multiplex PCR. TCRdb processed the multiplex PCR reads anew with MiXCR; each CDR3 protein has one entry. This sample has about 160,000 distinct CDR3 sequences, with about two fifths found just once. The source material was peripheral blood. These receptors were taken from a man in his thirties or forties with Graves' ophthalmopathy.

This clonotype was counted at least ten times. The chain joins TRBV7-2 to TRBJ2-7; D gene ambiguous. Germline V CDR1 and CDR2: SGHTA, FQGNSA. Trimming removed 2 bases from V and 3 bases from J, with 2 bases in between. The CDR3 has 11 amino acids. CDR3 nucleotides: TGTGCCAGCAGCTTATACTACGAGCAGTACTTC. It encodes CASSLYYEQYF.

This chain uses TRBV20-1 with TRBJ2-7; D unclear. The CDR3 has 14 amino acids. Germline V gene lookup returns CDR1 DFQATT and CDR2 SNEGSKA (reference sequence). Trimming stripped 5 bases from V and 1 base from J, with 15 bases between. The CDR3 is CSAPTSAESYEQYF. CDR3 DNA: TGCAGTGCTCCGACCTCCGCTGAGTCCTACGAGCAGTACTTC.

This clonotype was recorded only once. In DNA form, the CDR3 reads TGTGCCAGCAGCTTACAAGCACCGGACTACAATCAGCCCCAGCATTTT. Amino acids: CASSLQAPDYNQPQHF. V and J are TRBV11-2 and TRBJ1-5; the D is unclear. V lost 2 bases to trimming and J lost 3 bases, with 14 bases between them. Germline V gives CDR1 SGHAT, CDR2 FQNNGV. The CDR3 totals 16 residues.

On this clonotype: A junction boundary mismatches the germline segment, possibly from a read error. This chain joins TRBV25-1 and TRBJ1-2; D is uncertain. The CDR3 length is 10 residues. Germline CDR1 reads MGHDK; CDR2 reads SYGVNS. Here the CDR3 reads CASSAGGCTF. CDR3 in DNA: TGTGCCAGCAGTGCAGGAGGCTGCACCTTC.

This clonotype was found many times. The V call is TRBV6-4, the J call TRBJ2-5; the D is unclear. Germline V gives CDR1 MRHNA, CDR2 SNTAGT. Trimming stripped 4 bases from V and 4 bases from J, with 10 bases between. The length of the CDR3 is 13 residues. CDR3 sequence: CASSVGIGETQYF. The CDR3 coding sequence is TGTGCCAGCAGTGTGGGGATCGGAGAGACCCAGTACTTC.

The chain couples TRBV6-2 or TRBV6-3 to TRBJ1-1; D possibly corresponds to TRBD1 (5 bases). Trimming removed 6 bases from V and 6 bases from J, with 14 bases in between. The CDR3 spans 13 residues. Germline V gives CDR1 MNHEY, CDR2 SVGEGT. CDR3 nucleotide sequence: TGTGCCAGCAGAGTTGGGGCTCGGGCTGAAGCTTTCTTT. It encodes CASRVGARAEAFF.

V usage is TRBV12-3 or TRBV12-4 and J usage is TRBJ2-5; D not resolved. The CDR3 consists of 14 residues. With 7 bases removed from V and 2 bases from J, the gap between germline ends came to 14 bases. CDR3 loop: CASTRHRDQETQYF. The CDR3 nucleotides read TGTGCCAGCACCCGACATAGGGATCAAGAGACCCAGTACTTC.

As regards this clonotype: At one end, the junction sequence differs from germline, possibly due to a read error. This sequence joins TRBV6-1 and TRBJ2-7; 9 bases line up with TRBD2. Per the germline V gene, CDR1 is MNHNS and CDR2 is SASEGT. This CDR3 region has 14 residues. CDR3 nucleotides: TGCGCCAGCAGTCCAAGCGGGAGGAATTACGAGCAGTACTTC. It yields the protein CASSPSGRNYEQYF.

V and J are TRBV24-1 and TRBJ1-5; D perhaps matches TRBD1 (6 bases). This CDR3 has 14 amino acids. CDR1 and CDR2 (germline): KGHDR, SFDVKD. The V end lost 2 bases, the J end lost 6 bases, and 10 bases lay between the germline ends. In DNA form, the CDR3 reads TGTGCCACCAGTGATTCCAGGGGAGGTCAGCCCCAGCATTTT. It yields the protein CATSDSRGGQPQHF.

This clonotype was detected a few times. The rearrangement links TRBV28 to TRBJ1-1, with TRBD1 identical over 8 bases. The CDR3 has 15 amino acids. After removal of 1 base from V and 4 bases from J, the junction contained 5 bases not matched to a gene. Germline assignment: CDR1 MDHEN and CDR2 SYDVKM. CDR3 loop: CASSLSGGQGTEAFF. For the CDR3, the DNA is TGTGCCAGCAGTTTATCCGGTGGACAGGGCACTGAAGCTTTCTTT.

This clonotype has ten or more counts. The chain joins TRBV7-3 to TRBJ2-4; weak D call: TRBD2 (5 bases). Germline assignment: CDR1 SGHTA and CDR2 FQGTGA. The CDR3 totals 15 residues. Trimming took 2 bases from V and 0 from J, leaving 8 bases between them. The CDR3 is CASSLDRGAKNIQYF. Here the CDR3 DNA reads TGTGCCAGCAGCTTAGACCGGGGAGCCAAAAACATTCAGTACTTC.

This clonotype was observed once. For the CDR3, the DNA is TGTGCCATCAGTGGCAACAGGGACGAGCAGTACTTC. Translated: CAISGNRDEQYF. The chain is built from TRBV10-3 and TRBJ2-7, with TRBD1 as a possible D gene (6 bases). V lost 4 bases, J lost 5 bases, and 9 bases lay in between. The length of the CDR3 is 12 residues. Germline V gives CDR1 ENHRY, CDR2 SYGVKD.

The chain links TRBV29-1 to TRBJ1-1; D perhaps matches TRBD1 (5 bases). CDR1 SQVTM and CDR2 ANQGSEA come from the germline V gene. V lost 6 bases to trimming and J lost 1 base, with 18 bases between them. CDR3 length: 15 residues. The CDR3 DNA is TGCAGCGTCTACCGAGCAGGGTTGGGGAACACTGAAGCTTTCTTT. It is translated as CSVYRAGLGNTEAFF.

This rearrangement joins TRBV12-3 or TRBV12-4 to TRBJ2-5; perhaps TRBD1 as D (6 bases). This CDR3 has 17 residues. V dropped 1 base and J dropped 4 bases, with 19 bases sitting between them. The CDR3 spells CASSLGKFRGFGETQYF. As DNA, the CDR3 is TGTGCCAGCAGTTTAGGCAAATTCAGGGGTTTCGGAGAGACCCAGTACTTC.

In its sample, this clonotype was seen once. The V gene is TRBV11-2, the J gene TRBJ2-2, with TRBD1 as a possible D gene (5 bases). There are 16 residues in the CDR3. Trimming removed 5 bases at V and 4 bases at J, with 17 bases between. Germline CDR1 is SGHAT and CDR2 is FQNNGV. The chain's CDR3 is CASSPGIQGLTGELFF. As DNA, the CDR3 is TGTGCCAGCAGCCCAGGGATTCAAGGGCTCACCGGGGAGCTGTTTTTT.